This entry describes one T cell receptor (beta chain). The antigen remains unidentified. This entry belongs to a study of T cell repertoires in cytomegalovirus infection. Looked up from germline, CDR1 is MNHNS and CDR2 is SASEGT. The CDR3 extends over 16 amino acids. J was trimmed by 1 base and V by 4 bases; bases with no gene match: 5. Using its own MiXCR run on the reads, TCRdb lists one record per CDR3 protein. The repertoire includes roughly 220,000 distinct CDR3 sequences, 35% to 40% of them detected once, and about 60% sits in the top ten. The gene calls are TRBV6-1 and TRBJ2-2; 8 positions agree with TRBD2. This specimen consisted of CD8+ T cells from cultured PBMCs, obtained from culture after CMV antigen stimulation. The clonotype originates from a human donor in good health (CMV status not recorded). Some clones in this sample may be carry-over from other donors' samples. The CDR3 DNA reads as TGTGCCAGCAGTGCCACTAGCGGAGTGAACACCGGGGAGCTGTTTTTT. Its protein product is CASSATSGVNTGELFF.